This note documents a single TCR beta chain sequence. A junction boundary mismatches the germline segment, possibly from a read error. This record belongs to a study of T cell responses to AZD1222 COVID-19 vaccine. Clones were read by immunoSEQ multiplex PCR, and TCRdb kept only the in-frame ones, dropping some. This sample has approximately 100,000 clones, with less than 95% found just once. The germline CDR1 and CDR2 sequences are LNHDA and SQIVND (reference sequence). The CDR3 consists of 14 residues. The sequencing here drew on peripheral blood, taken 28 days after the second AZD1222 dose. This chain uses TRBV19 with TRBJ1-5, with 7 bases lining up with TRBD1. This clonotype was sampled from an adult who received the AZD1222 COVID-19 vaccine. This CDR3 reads CASSTTGIDHPQHF. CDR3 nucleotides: TGTGCCAGTAGCACGACAGGGATCGATCATCCCCAGCATTTT.